These 5 T cell receptor beta chains share one sample of origin, sequenced in a study of tumor-infiltrating lymphocytes in localized non-small cell lung cancer. Measured with immunoSEQ multiplex PCR; TCRdb has only the in-frame clones, and not every one. The data contain around 6,800 clones, less than 80% of them seen just once; the ten biggest clones take up approximately 15%. The specimen sequenced was uninvolved lung tissue not adjacent to the tumor. The receptor source for this set is a human donor with non-small cell lung cancer.

The CDR3 region is CASRLGGSGYTF. CDR3 coding DNA: TGTGCCAGCAGACTCGGGGGGAGTGGCTACACCTTC. J is TRBJ1-2 and V is TRBV27; D is perhaps TRBD1 (5 bases). CDR1 MNHEY and CDR2 SMNVEV come from the germline V gene (reference sequence). CDR3 length: 12 residues. With 6 bases removed from V and 7 bases from J, the gap between germline ends came to 12 bases.

V and J are TRBV23-1 and TRBJ1-3; the match to TRBD1 covers 8 bases. TRBV23-1 has ORF status, its function being uncertain. The CDR3 totals 15 residues. Trimming at V came to 6 bases and at J to 4 bases, leaving 8 bases not matched to a gene. The CDR3 nucleotides read TGCGCCAGCAGGCGTTTGACAGGGGTAGGAAACACCATATATTTT. This codes for CASRRLTGVGNTIYF.

The gene calls are TRBV28 and TRBJ2-1; D is possibly TRBD2 (6 bases). The CDR3 covers 14 residues. Deletions cut 6 bases from V and 7 bases from J, with 16 bases between. Germline V gene data show CDR1 as MDHEN and CDR2 as SYDVKM. This CDR3 reads CASRFPPAGNEQFF. The CDR3 nucleotides read TGTGCCAGCAGGTTCCCACCCGCGGGGAATGAGCAGTTCTTC. Together with reference TRBV28 and TRBJ2-1, the CDR3 gives the full variable domain: DVKVTQSSRYLVKRTGEKVFLECVQDMDHENMFWYRQDPGLGLRLIYFSYDVKMKEKGDIPEGYSVSREKKERFSLILESASTNQTSMYLCASRFPPAGNEQFFGPGTRLTVL.

J is TRBJ2-1 and V is TRBV9; no firm D call. Deletions cut 0 bases from V and 9 bases from J, with 4 bases between. The CDR3 sequence is 11 residues long. Germline CDR1 and CDR2: SGDLS and YYNGEE. The DNA for the CDR3 is TGTGCCAGCAGCGTAGCTGGTGAGCAGTTCTTC. Protein: CASSVAGEQFF.

The rearrangement uses TRBV19 and TRBJ1-4; 10 nucleotides agree with TRBD1. This CDR3 is built from 15 residues. Unmatched junction bases numbered 6, after V lost 6 bases and J lost 5 bases. The germline CDR1 and CDR2 sequences are LNHDA and SQIVND (reference sequence). In nucleotides, the CDR3 is TGTGCCAGTAGCTTCGGGACAGGGGTGAATGAAAAACTGTTTTTT. Translated: CASSFGTGVNEKLFF.